The next 10 T cell receptor beta chains were all read from a single sample in a study of shared clonotypes between healthy human individuals. Assay: immunoSEQ multiplex PCR; the TCRdb copy retains only in-frame clones and omits some. The sample records around 1.6 million clones, about 98% being singletons. Sequencing was performed on naive CD4+ T cells sorted from blood. The subset denotes: CD45RA+ positively selected. The receptor set was obtained from a man between 25 and 39 years old in good health.

The V gene is TRBV5-5, the J gene TRBJ2-5; the match to TRBD2 covers 12 bases. Germline CDR1 is SGHKS and CDR2 is YYEKEE (reference sequence). The V and J ends lost 3 bases and 5 bases, in that order; junction bases with no gene match: 5. The CDR3 is made up of 15 amino acids. This CDR3 is CASSSGLAGLETQYF. In nucleotides, the CDR3 is TGTGCCAGCAGCTCCGGACTAGCGGGACTGGAGACCCAGTACTTC.

The rearrangement links TRBV30 to TRBJ2-1, with 11 bases fitting TRBD2. V lost 7 bases, J lost 5 bases, and 10 bases stayed unmatched. The CDR3 has 15 amino acids. CDR1 is GTSNPN, CDR2 SVGIG, per germline (reference sequence). CDR3 in amino acids: CAFPLAGGPHNEQFF. In DNA form, the CDR3 reads TGTGCCTTTCCTTTAGCGGGAGGGCCCCACAATGAGCAGTTCTTC.

The chain links TRBV30 to TRBJ1-5, with D hard to call. Trimming took off 3 bases at V and 5 bases at J, with 17 bases between the two ends. Germline lookup yields CDR1 GTSNPN and CDR2 SVGIG (reference sequence). This CDR3 is 15 amino acids long. CDR3 bases: TGTGCCTGGAGGCCAGGAGGACGGCCTTATCAGCCCCAGCATTTT. It encodes CAWRPGGRPYQPQHF.

The rearrangement uses TRBV5-1 and TRBJ2-1, with 11 bases identical to TRBD2. The CDR3 consists of 16 residues. The J segment lost 5 bases and the V segment lost 4 bases, leaving 8 bases of the junction unmatched. Germline V gene lookup returns CDR1 SGHRS and CDR2 YFSETQ. The CDR3 nucleotides are TGCGCCAGCAGCGCATTGACTAGCGGGGATAACAATGAGCAGTTCTTC. Amino acid sequence: CASSALTSGDNNEQFF.

The V call is TRBV30, the J call TRBJ2-2, with D tentatively TRBD1 (5 bases). This CDR3 is built from 14 residues. The V gene's germline CDR1 is GTSNPN and CDR2 SVGIG (reference sequence). V shed 1 base and J shed 7 bases, with 13 bases lying between them. CDR3 in amino acids: CAWSARGKGGELFF. The CDR3 DNA is TGTGCCTGGAGTGCTAGGGGAAAGGGCGGGGAGCTGTTTTTT.

A note on this clone: This specimen includes other DNA sequences encoding the same CDR3. The chain has TRBV10-1 and TRBJ2-1, with TRBD1 as a possible D gene (6 bases). Germline V lookup: CDR1 WNHNN, CDR2 SYGVQD (reference sequence). V lost 4 bases and J 7 bases, leaving 8 bases between the germline ends. The CDR3 runs 12 residues. CDR3 nucleotide sequence: TGCGCCAGCAGTGGGGGGCGAAATGAGCAGTTCTTC. Translation: CASSGGRNEQFF.

The V call is TRBV4-1, the J call TRBJ2-3; TRBD1 aligns across 10 bases. The CDR3 contains 15 residues. Unmatched junction bases numbered 1, after V lost 0 bases and J lost 4 bases. CDR1 MGHRA and CDR2 YSYEKL come from the germline V gene. The DNA of the CDR3 is TGCGCCAGCAGCCAAGAGACAGGGGGCGCAGATACGCAGTATTTT. Its translation: CASSQETGGADTQYF.

The chain joins TRBV18 to TRBJ1-1, with 10 bases matching TRBD1. Trimming took 4 bases from V and 3 from J; bases not matched to a gene: 17. Germline lookup yields CDR1 KGHSH and CDR2 LQKENI. CDR3 size: 19 residues. The CDR3 protein is CASSQLTLTGGAGDTEAFF. In DNA form, the CDR3 reads TGTGCCAGCTCACAATTAACCCTGACAGGGGGCGCGGGGGACACTGAAGCTTTCTTT.

This chain links TRBV28 with TRBJ2-1, with 8 nucleotides matching TRBD2. The germline gives CDR1 MDHEN, CDR2 SYDVKM. The V gene end was trimmed by 6 bases and the J gene end by 10 bases; junction bases not matched to a gene: 14. The CDR3 is 15 amino acids. The CDR3, as DNA: TGTGCCAGCAGCTCCTGGGGACTAGGATCCGCCGAGCAGTTCTTC. This sequence encodes CASSSWGLGSAEQFF.

CDR3 residues: CASSSSGPGNEKLFF. The CDR3 DNA reads TGTGCCAGCAGTTCGTCAGGGCCTGGGAATGAAAAACTGTTTTTT. The chain joins TRBV28 to TRBJ1-4; possible D gene TRBD1, 5 bases. The CDR3 covers 15 residues. Germline V lookup: CDR1 MDHEN, CDR2 SYDVKM. Trimming cost V 4 bases and J 5 bases, with 14 bases left between them.